This is a list of T cell receptor beta chains from one sample in a study of radiation and T cells in renal cell carcinoma. Using immunoSEQ multiplex PCR, the repertoire was profiled, and TCRdb retains in-frame clones only, with some absent. The top ten clones hold around 12% of a sample with about 130,000 clones, around nine tenths of them seen once. Here the sequenced sample was blood, taken from a patient whose treatment included radiotherapy and nephrectomy. Source of these receptors: a woman between 50 and 59 years old with renal cell carcinoma. The CDR3 runs from the conserved cysteine through the conserved F or W. A D gene is named only where the DNA matches it firmly. Expanded clones are given a class, and other clones once, few, many or no size at all.

abundance,d_gene,v_gene,j_gene,CDR3aa,CDR3nt
.,.,TRBV6-5,TRBJ1-6,CASTLGQENSPLHF,TGTGCCAGCACCCTAGGGCAGGAGAATTCACCCCTCCACTTT
.,TRBD1,TRBV2,TRBJ1-2,CASSRTGNYGYTF,TGTGCCAGCAGTAGGACAGGAAACTATGGCTACACCTTC
.,.,TRBV5-6,TRBJ1-2,CASSNAGTGTTNYGYTF,TGTGCCAGCAGCAACGCCGGGACGGGAACGACTAACTATGGCTACACCTTC
.,.,TRBV7-9,TRBJ1-6,CASSVGALGGGNSPLHF,TGTGCCAGCAGCGTCGGGGCCCTAGGGGGAGGAAATTCACCCCTCCACTTT
once,.,TRBV5-8,TRBJ1-5,CASSRDIGNQPQHF,TGTGCCAGCAGCCGGGACATAGGCAATCAGCCCCAGCATTTT
.,.,TRBV28,TRBJ1-5,CASSSLVSAGNQPQHF,TGTGCCAGCAGTTCTCTAGTCTCGGCAGGCAATCAGCCCCAGCATTTT
few,.,TRBV5-1,TRBJ1-1,CASSPETGLNTEAFF,TGCGCCAGCAGCCCGGAGACGGGACTGAACACTGAAGCTTTCTTT
.,.,TRBV19,TRBJ2-7,CASSPVVGMIEQYF,TGTGCCAGTAGCCCGGTAGTCGGGATGATCGAGCAGTACTTC
.,TRBD1,TRBV30,TRBJ2-7,CAWNRGGYEQYF,TGTGCCTGGAACAGGGGTGGGTACGAGCAGTACTTC
once,.,TRBV5-6,TRBJ2-7,CASSRTSEKDIREQYF,TGTGCCAGCAGTCGTACGTCAGAGAAGGACATACGGGAGCAGTACTTC
.,TRBD1,TRBV5-6,TRBJ1-2,CASSYWDRSSGGYTF,TGTGCCAGCAGTTATTGGGACAGGTCTTCGGGCGGCTACACCTTC
.,.,TRBV19,TRBJ1-3,CASSTQLGGNTIYF,TGTGCCAGTAGTACCCAGCTGGGAGGAAACACCATATATTTT
.,.,TRBV13,TRBJ2-2,CASSTWAGELFF,TGTGCCAGCTCGACGTGGGCCGGGGAGCTGTTTTTT
few,.,TRBV7-9,TRBJ1-2,CASSQSTQGNGYTF,TGTGCCAGCAGCCAATCCACCCAGGGCAATGGCTACACCTTC
.,.,TRBV6-6,TRBJ1-5,CASSYSLGEQPQHF,TGTGCCAGCAGTTACTCATTGGGGGAACAGCCCCAGCATTTT
.,.,TRBV7-3,TRBJ1-1,CASSLTPGTTEAFF,TGTGCCAGCAGCTTAACTCCGGGGACCACTGAAGCTTTCTTT
.,.,TRBV30,TRBJ2-4,CAWRIPGAKNIQYF,TGTGCCTGGAGAATCCCTGGGGCCAAAAACATTCAGTACTTC
.,.,TRBV2,TRBJ2-2,CASGLWGGELFF,TGTGCCAGCGGCCTATGGGGTGGGGAGCTGTTTTTT
.,TRBD1,TRBV7-9,TRBJ2-7,CASSPTGLGYEQYF,TGTGCCAGCAGCCCGACAGGGCTTGGTTACGAGCAGTACTTC
.,.,TRBV6-5,TRBJ1-2,CASSYSGVYGYTF,TGTGCCAGCAGTTACTCCGGGGTTTATGGCTACACCTTC
.,TRBD2,TRBV7-8,TRBJ2-1,CASRAGPTRNNEQFF,TGTGCCAGCAGAGCGGGACCGACAAGGAACAATGAGCAGTTCTTC
.,.,TRBV18,TRBJ2-6,CASSPRNGAGANVLTF,TGTGCCAGCTCACCACGTAACGGGGCTGGGGCCAACGTCCTGACTTTC
.,.,TRBV30,TRBJ2-6,CAWVTTTGFLGSGANVLTF,TGTGCCTGGGTTACAACCACAGGATTTCTGGGCTCTGGGGCCAACGTCCTGACTTTC